A selection of T cell receptor beta chains follows, all from one sample in a study of blood T cells in healthy people across ages. TCRdb independently ran MiXCR on the 5' RACE reads; one entry per CDR3 protein. The table shows approximately 1,100,000 distinct CDR3 sequences, with roughly 45% occurring only once. Sequences were obtained from blood. These TCRs come from a woman aged 60 to 75 in good health. Both conserved end residues are part of each CDR3.

>TRBV4-1
CASSQARGADYEQYF
>TRBV21-1
CASSVRDRGQETQYF
>TRBV2
CASIVGSFNEKLFF
>TRBV2
CASSLGTGNGNTIYF
>TRBV3-1
CASSRAEGNYEQYF
>TRBV9
CASTTRGSGSYNEQFF
>TRBV6-1
CASTTDWAYGYTF
>TRBV5-1
CASSLVTSLMADTQYF
>TRBV11-2
CASSLEGASLAKNIQYF
>TRBV6-1
CAGQGSYNYGYTF
>TRBV5-5
CASSLIVDIGGREQYF
>TRBV24-1
CATSGTSGGSSYNEQFF
>TRBV28
CASSLGVAPYNEQFF
>TRBV5-6
CASSSGRTDTQYF
>TRBV7-9
CASSLVSEFHTDTQYF
>TRBV5-1
CASSWRTSGRNYEQYF
>TRBV20-1
CSASSRDRNEQFF
>TRBV25-1
CASSGPQGIGYTF
>TRBV14
CASSYDRAETQYF
>TRBV7-2
CASSRQRGRPQHF
>TRBV27
CASSFPGLAGSSTDTQYF
>TRBV5-1
CASSLAVGAYEQYF
>TRBV13
CASSSGTGGREKLFF
>TRBV28
CASSLRGVGGNTIYF
>TRBV20-1
CSAESGRNTDTQYF
>TRBV20-1
CSARGDRGSGLNSGANVLTF